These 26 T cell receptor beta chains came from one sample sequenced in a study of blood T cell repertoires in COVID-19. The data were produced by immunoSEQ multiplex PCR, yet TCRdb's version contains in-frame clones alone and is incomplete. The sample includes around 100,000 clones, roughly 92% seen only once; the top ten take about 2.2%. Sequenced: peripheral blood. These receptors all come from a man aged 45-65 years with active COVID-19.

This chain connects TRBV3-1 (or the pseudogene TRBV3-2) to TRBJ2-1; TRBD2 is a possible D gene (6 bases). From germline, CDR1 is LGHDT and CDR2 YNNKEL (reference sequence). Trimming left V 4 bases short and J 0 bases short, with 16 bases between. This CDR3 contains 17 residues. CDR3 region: CASSPGGSGGSYNEQFF. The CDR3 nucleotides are TGTGCCAGCAGCCCCGGAGGTAGCGGTGGCTCCTACAATGAGCAGTTCTTC.

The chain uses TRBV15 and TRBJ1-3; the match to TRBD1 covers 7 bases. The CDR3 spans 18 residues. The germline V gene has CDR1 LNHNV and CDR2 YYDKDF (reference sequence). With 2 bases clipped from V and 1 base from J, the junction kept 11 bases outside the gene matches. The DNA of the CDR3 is TGTGCCACCAGCAGATCCCTGTACAGGGGTAGGTCTGGAAACACCATATATTTT. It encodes CATSRSLYRGRSGNTIYF.

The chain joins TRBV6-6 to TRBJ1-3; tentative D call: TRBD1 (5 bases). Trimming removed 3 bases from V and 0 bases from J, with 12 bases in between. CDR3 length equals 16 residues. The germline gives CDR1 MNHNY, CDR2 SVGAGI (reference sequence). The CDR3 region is CASSYIGGSSGNTIYF. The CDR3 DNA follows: TGTGCCAGCAGTTATATCGGGGGATCCTCTGGAAACACCATATATTTT.

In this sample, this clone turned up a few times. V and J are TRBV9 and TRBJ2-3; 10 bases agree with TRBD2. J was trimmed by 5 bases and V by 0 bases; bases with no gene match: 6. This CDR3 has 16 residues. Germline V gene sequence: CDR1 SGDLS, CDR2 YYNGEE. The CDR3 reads CASSVGASGRGDTQYF. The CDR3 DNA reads TGTGCCAGCAGCGTAGGGGCTAGCGGGAGAGGAGATACGCAGTATTTT.

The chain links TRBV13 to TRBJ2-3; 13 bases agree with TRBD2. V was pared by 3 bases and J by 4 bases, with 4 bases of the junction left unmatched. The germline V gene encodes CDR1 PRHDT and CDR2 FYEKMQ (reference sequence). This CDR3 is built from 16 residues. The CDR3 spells CASSFTSGGAADTQYF. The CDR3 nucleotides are TGTGCCAGCAGCTTCACTAGCGGGGGGGCTGCAGATACGCAGTATTTT.

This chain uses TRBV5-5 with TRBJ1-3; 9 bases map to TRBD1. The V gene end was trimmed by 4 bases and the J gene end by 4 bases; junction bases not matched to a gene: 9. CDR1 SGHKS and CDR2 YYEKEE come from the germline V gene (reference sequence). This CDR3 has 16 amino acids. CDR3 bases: TGTGCCAGCAGCCTCGGGACAGGGCCTCAGGGAAACACCATATATTTT. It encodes CASSLGTGPQGNTIYF. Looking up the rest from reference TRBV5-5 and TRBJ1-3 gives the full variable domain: DAGVTQSPTHLIKTRGQQVTLRCSPISGHKSVSWYQQVLGQGPQFIFQYYEKEERGRGNFPDRFSARQFPNYSSELNVNALLLGDSALYLCASSLGTGPQGNTIYFGEGSWLTVV.

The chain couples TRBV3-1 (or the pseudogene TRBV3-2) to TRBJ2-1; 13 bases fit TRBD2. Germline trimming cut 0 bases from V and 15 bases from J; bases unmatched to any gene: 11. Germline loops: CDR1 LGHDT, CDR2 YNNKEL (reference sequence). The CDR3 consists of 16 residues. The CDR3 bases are TGTGCCAGCAGCCAAGATCTGACTAGCGGGGGGTCCATCTGGTTCTTC. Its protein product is CASSQDLTSGGSIWFF.

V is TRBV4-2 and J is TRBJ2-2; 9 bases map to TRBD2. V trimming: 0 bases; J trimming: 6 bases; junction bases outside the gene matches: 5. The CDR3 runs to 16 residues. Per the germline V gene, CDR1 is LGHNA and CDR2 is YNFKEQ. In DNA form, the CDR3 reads TGTGCCAGCAGCCAAGATTACGGCGGGGGGGCCGGGGAGCTGTTTTTT. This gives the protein CASSQDYGGGAGELFF.

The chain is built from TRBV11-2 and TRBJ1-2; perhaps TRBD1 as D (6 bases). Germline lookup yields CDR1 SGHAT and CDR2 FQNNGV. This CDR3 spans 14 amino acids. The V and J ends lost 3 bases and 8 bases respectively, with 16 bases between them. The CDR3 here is CASSFGAGAAGYTF. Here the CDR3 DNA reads TGTGCCAGCAGCTTCGGCGCAGGGGCGGCCGGCTACACCTTC.

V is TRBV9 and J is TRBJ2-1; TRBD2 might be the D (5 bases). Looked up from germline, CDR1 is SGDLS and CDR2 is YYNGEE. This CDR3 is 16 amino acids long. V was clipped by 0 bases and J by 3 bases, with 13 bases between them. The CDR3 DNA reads TGTGCCAGCAGCGTAGCTAGTAGGGAGAGCTACAATGAGCAGTTCTTC. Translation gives CASSVASRESYNEQFF.

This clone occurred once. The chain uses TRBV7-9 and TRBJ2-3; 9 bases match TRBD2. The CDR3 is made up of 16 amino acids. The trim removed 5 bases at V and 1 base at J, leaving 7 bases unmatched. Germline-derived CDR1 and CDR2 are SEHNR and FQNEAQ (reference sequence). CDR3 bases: TGTGCCAGCAGCCCGGGGACTAGCATTGGCACAGATACGCAGTATTTT. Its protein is CASSPGTSIGTDTQYF.

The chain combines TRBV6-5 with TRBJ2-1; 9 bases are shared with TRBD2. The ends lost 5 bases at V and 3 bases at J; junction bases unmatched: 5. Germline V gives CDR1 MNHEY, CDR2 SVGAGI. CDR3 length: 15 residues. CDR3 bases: TGTGCCAGCAGTACCCTAGCGGGACTCTACAATGAGCAGTTCTTC. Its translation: CASSTLAGLYNEQFF.

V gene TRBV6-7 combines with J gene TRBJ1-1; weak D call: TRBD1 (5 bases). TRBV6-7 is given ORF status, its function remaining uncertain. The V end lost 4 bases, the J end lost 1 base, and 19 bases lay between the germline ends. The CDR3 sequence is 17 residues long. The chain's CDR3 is CASSLPREGRGNTEAFF. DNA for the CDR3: TGTGCCAGCAGTTTGCCCAGGGAAGGAAGAGGGAACACTGAAGCTTTCTTT.

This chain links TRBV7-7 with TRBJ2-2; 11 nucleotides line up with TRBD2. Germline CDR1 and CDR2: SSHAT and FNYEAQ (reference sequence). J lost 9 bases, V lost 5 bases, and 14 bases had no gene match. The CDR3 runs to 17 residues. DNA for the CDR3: TGTGCCAGCAGCCCCAGACTGAGTAGCGGGGGGGCTAGGGAGCTGTTTTTT. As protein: CASSPRLSSGGARELFF. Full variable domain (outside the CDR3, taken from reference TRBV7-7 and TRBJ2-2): GAGVSQSPRYKVTKRGQDVTLRCDPISSHATLYWYQQALGQGPEFLTYFNYEAQPDKSGLPSDRFSAERPEGSISTLTIQRTEQRDSAMYRCASSPRLSSGGARELFFGEGSRLTVL.

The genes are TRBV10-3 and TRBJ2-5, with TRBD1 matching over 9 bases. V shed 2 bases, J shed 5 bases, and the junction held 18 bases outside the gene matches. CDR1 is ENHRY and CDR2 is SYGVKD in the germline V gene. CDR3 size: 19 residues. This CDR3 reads CAISETNAGTGSWRETQYF. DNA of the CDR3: TGTGCCATCAGTGAGACTAATGCCGGGACAGGGTCTTGGAGGGAGACCCAGTACTTC.

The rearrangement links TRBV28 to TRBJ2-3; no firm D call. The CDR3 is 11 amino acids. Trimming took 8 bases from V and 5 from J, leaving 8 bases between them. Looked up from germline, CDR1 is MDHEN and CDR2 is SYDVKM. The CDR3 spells CASSVVDTQYF. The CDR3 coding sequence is TGTGCCAGCTCGGTTGTAGATACGCAGTATTTT.

The CDR3 DNA is TGCGCCAGCAGCGAACAGGGGTCTGGAAACACCATATATTTT. Translated, it gives CASSEQGSGNTIYF. V is TRBV5-1 and J is TRBJ1-3; 7 nucleotides align to TRBD1. CDR1 and CDR2 from the germline V gene are SGHRS and YFSETQ. With 4 bases clipped from V and 1 base from J, the junction kept 2 bases outside the gene matches. The CDR3 runs to 14 residues.

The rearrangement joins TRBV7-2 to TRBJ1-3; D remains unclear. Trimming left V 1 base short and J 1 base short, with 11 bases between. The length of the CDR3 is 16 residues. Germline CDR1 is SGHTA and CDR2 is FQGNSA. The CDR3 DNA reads TGTGCCAGCAGCTTAGGCGGGTCCCTTTCTGGAAACACCATATATTTT. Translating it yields CASSLGGSLSGNTIYF.

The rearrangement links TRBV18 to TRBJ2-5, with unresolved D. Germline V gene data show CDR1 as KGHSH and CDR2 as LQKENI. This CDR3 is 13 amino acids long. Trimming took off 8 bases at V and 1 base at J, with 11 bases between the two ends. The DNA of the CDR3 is TGTGCCAGCACCTTGGGCCTCCAAGAGACCCAGTACTTC. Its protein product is CASTLGLQETQYF.

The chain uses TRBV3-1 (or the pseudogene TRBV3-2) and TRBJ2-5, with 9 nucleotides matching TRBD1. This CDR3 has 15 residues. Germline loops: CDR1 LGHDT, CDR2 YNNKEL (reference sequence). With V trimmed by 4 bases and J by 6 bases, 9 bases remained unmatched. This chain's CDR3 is CASSPGQGWRQTQYF. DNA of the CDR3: TGTGCCAGCAGCCCGGGACAGGGTTGGCGACAGACCCAGTACTTC.

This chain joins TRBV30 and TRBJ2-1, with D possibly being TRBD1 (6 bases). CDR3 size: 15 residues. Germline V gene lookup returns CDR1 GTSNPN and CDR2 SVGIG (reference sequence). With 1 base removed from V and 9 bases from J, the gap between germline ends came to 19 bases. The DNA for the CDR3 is TGTGCCTGGAGTGGGTCAGTACAGGGAATTGTTGAGCAGTTCTTC. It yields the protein CAWSGSVQGIVEQFF.

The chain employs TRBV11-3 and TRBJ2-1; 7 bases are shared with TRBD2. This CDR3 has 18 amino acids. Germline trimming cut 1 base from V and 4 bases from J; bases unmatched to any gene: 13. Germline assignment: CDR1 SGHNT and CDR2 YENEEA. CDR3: CASSLAKGTALAYNEQFF. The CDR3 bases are TGTGCCAGCAGCTTAGCTAAGGGAACGGCACTAGCGTACAATGAGCAGTTCTTC.

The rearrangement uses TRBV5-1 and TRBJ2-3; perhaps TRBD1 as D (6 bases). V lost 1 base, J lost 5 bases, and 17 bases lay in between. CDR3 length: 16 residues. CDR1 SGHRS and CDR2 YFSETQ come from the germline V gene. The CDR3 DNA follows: TGCGCCAGCAGCTTGTATGCACAGGGAGTCCAAGATACGCAGTATTTT. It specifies CASSLYAQGVQDTQYF.

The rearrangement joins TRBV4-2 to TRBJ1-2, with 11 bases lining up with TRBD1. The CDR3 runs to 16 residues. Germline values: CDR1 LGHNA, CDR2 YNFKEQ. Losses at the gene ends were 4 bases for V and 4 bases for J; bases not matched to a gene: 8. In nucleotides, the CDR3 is TGTGCCAGCAGCCGCCGGGACAGGGGGGGGATCTATGGCTACACCTTC. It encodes CASSRRDRGGIYGYTF.

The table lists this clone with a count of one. The CDR3 bases are TGTGCCAGCAATTTGGGCAGGGGTCCTGGGGGTGAGCAGTTCTTC. Translated: CASNLGRGPGGEQFF. This chain links TRBV2 with TRBJ2-1, with a tentative D call TRBD1 (6 bases). Trimming stripped 7 bases from V and 9 bases from J, with 22 bases between. This CDR3 has 15 amino acids. CDR1 and CDR2 (germline): SNHLY, FYNNEI.

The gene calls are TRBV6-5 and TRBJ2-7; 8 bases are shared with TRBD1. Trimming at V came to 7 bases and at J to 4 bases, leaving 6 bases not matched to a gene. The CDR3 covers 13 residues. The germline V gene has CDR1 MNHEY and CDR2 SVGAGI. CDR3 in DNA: TGTGCCAGCACCCAGCAGGGGGCTTACGAGCAGTACGTC. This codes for CASTQQGAYEQYV.